Presented here are 10 T cell receptor beta chains from one specimen sequenced in a study of T-cell reconstitution after alpha-beta-depleted transplantation in children. Unique molecular identifiers were incorporated during preparation of the TCRbeta library. TCRdb itself ran the PCR reads through MiXCR, one entry per CDR3 protein. The sample holds about 470,000 distinct CDR3 sequences; roughly 43% are singletons and the top ten take approximately 25%. Sequenced here: PBMCs, sampled before TCRalphabeta/CD19-depleted stem cell transplant. The receptors here all came from a girl aged 2 to 10 with aplastic anemia, due to receive a stem cell transplant.

V is TRBV15 and J is TRBJ2-5, with D uncertain. Germline V gene sequence: CDR1 LNHNV, CDR2 YYDKDF (reference sequence). Trimming removed 1 base from V and 5 bases from J, with 17 bases in between. The CDR3 totals 16 residues. The CDR3 loop reads CATSRAARLAVETQYF. CDR3 sequence (DNA): TGTGCCACCAGCAGAGCCGCCCGACTGGCGGTGGAGACCCAGTACTTC.

The chain combines TRBV9 with TRBJ2-1; weak D call: TRBD1 (6 bases). Germline lookup yields CDR1 SGDLS and CDR2 YYNGEE. V lost 0 bases and J lost 5, with 15 bases in between. This CDR3 has 16 residues. CDR3 amino acids: CASSVAVDRDHNEQFF. Here the CDR3 DNA reads TGTGCCAGCAGCGTAGCGGTGGACAGAGACCACAATGAGCAGTTCTTC.

The sample holds one count of this clonotype. The chain uses TRBV20-1 and TRBJ1-1; TRBD1 matches at 7 bases. This CDR3 contains 18 residues. CDR1 and CDR2 (germline): DFQATT, SNEGSKA (reference sequence). V lost 0 bases to trimming and J lost 5 bases; unmatched junction nucleotides: 18. CDR3: CSAREDPKGAQIRTEAFF. CDR3 DNA sequence: TGCAGTGCTAGAGAGGACCCTAAGGGGGCGCAGATTAGGACTGAAGCTTTCTTT.

Regarding this clonotype: Relative to the germline gene, one junction end is altered; a read error may explain this. CDR3 sequence: CASSLADRGGKPQHF. The DNA for the CDR3 is TGTGCCAGCAGTCTAGCCGACAGGGGTGGGAAGCCCCAGCATTTT. The genes are TRBV12-3 or TRBV12-4 and TRBJ1-5; 8 bases line up with TRBD1. This CDR3 is 15 amino acids long.

The chain recombines TRBV28 with TRBJ2-4; D may correspond to TRBD1 or TRBD2 (7 bases each). The germline V gene has CDR1 MDHEN and CDR2 SYDVKM. V was shortened by 5 bases and J by 8 bases, with 13 bases between the two germline ends. The CDR3 contains 13 residues. CDR3 DNA sequence: TGTGCCAGCAGTCCGACAGGGAGGGACATTCAGTACTTC. Protein product: CASSPTGRDIQYF.

Only a few counts were recorded for this clonotype. The chain combines TRBV5-1 with TRBJ2-7; 13 bases map to TRBD2. With V trimmed by 4 bases and J by 9 bases, 10 bases remained unmatched. CDR3 length equals 15 residues. CDR1 and CDR2 (germline): SGHRS, YFSETQ. The CDR3 loop reads CASSTGLAGVLGQYF. DNA for the CDR3: TGCGCCAGCAGCACTGGACTAGCGGGGGTTTTGGGGCAGTACTTC.

In this sample, this clonotype turned up a few times. V usage is TRBV6-5 and J usage is TRBJ2-5, with D uncertain. Germline V gene lookup returns CDR1 MNHEY and CDR2 SVGAGI. The V end lost 6 bases, the J end lost 5 bases, and 10 bases lay between the germline ends. The CDR3 spans 12 residues. The CDR3 region is CASRDRSETQYF. CDR3 DNA: TGTGCCAGCAGAGACCGTTCGGAGACCCAGTACTTC.

The rearrangement joins TRBV5-5 to TRBJ2-1; D unclear. This CDR3 is 16 amino acids long. Deletions cut 3 bases from V and 0 bases from J, with 13 bases between. CDR1 and CDR2 from the germline V gene are SGHKS and YYEKEE (reference sequence). The CDR3 bases are TGTGCCAGCAGCTCACGGCACGGAAGCTCCTACAATGAGCAGTTCTTC. Translating gives CASSSRHGSSYNEQFF.

The V and J genes are TRBV19 and TRBJ1-3; D gene unclear. Per the germline V gene, CDR1 is LNHDA and CDR2 is SQIVND (reference sequence). The CDR3 covers 15 residues. V was clipped by 3 bases and J by 2 bases, with 11 bases between them. The CDR3 here is CASSIRRQAGNTIYF. CDR3 in DNA: TGTGCCAGTAGTATTCGGAGACAAGCTGGAAACACCATATATTTT.

CDR3 sequence (DNA): TGCAGTGCTAGAGATATTAGCGGGGGTTCTAGCACAGATACGCAGTATTTT. Residues: CSARDISGGSSTDTQYF. The chain has TRBV20-1 and TRBJ2-3, with 9 bases identical to TRBD2. V shed 0 bases, J shed 0 bases, and the junction held 7 bases outside the gene matches. Germline V gene data show CDR1 as DFQATT and CDR2 as SNEGSKA (reference sequence). The CDR3 length is 17 residues.